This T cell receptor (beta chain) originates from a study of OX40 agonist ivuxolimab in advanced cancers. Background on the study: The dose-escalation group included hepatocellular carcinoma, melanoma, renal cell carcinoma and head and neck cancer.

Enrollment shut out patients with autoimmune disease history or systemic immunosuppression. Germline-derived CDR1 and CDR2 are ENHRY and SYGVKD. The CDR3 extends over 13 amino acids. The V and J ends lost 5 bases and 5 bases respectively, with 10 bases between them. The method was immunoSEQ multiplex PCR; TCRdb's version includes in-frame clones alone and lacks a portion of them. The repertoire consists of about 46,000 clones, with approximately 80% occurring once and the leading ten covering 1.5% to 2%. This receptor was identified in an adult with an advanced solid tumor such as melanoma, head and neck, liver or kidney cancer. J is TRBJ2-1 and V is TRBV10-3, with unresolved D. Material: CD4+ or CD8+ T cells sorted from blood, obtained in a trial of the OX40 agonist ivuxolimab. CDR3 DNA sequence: TGTGCCATCAGTACTAACGGCGACAATGAGCAGTTCTTC. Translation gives CAISTNGDNEQFF.